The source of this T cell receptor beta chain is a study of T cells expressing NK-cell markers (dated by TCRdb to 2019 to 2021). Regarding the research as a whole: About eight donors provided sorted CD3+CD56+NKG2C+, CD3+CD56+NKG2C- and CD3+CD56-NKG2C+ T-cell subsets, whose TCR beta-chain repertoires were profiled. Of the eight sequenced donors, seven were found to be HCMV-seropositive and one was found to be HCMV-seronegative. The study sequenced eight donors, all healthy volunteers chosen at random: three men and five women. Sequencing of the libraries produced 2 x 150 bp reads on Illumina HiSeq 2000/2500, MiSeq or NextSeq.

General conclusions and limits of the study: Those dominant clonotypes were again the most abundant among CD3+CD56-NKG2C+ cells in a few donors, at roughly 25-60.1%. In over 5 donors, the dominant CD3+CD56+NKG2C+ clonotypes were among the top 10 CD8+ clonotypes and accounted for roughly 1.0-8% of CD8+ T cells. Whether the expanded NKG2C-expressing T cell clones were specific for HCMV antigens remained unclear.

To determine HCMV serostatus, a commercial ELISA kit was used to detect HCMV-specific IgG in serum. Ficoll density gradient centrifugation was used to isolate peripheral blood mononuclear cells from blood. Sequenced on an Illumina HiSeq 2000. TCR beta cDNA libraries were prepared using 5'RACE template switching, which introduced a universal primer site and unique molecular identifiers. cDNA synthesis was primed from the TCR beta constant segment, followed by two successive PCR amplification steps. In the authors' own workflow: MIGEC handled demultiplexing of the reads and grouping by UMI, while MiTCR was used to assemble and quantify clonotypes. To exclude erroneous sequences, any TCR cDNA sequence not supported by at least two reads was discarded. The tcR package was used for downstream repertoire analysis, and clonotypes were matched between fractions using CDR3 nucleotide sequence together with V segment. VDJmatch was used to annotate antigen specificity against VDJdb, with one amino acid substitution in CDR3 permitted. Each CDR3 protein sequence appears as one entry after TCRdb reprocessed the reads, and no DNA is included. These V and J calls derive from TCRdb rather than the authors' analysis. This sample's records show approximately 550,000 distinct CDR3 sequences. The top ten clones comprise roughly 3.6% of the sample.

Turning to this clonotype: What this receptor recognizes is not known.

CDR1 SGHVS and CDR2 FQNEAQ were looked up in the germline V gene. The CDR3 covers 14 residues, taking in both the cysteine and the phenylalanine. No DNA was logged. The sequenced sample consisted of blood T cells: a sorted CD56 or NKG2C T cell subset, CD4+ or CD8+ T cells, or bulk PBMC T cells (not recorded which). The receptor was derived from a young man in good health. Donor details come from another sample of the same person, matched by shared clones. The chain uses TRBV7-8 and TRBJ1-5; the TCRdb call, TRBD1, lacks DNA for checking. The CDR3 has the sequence CASSLRESNQPQHF.